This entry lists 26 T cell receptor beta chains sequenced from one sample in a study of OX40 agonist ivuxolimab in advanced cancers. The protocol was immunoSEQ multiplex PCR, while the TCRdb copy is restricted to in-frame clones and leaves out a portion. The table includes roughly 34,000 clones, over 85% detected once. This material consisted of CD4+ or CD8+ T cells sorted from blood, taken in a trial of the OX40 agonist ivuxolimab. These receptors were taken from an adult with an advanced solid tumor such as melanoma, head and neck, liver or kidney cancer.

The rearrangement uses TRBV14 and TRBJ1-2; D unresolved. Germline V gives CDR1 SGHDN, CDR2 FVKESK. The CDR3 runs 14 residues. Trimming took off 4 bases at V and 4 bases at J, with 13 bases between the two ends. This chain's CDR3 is CASSPHTTAYGYTF. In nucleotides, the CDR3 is TGTGCCAGCAGCCCCCATACCACAGCCTATGGCTACACCTTC.

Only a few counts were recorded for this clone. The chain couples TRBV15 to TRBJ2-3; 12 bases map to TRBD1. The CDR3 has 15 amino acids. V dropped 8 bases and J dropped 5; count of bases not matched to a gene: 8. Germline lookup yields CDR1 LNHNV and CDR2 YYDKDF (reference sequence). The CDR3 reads CATFSGTGGLDTQYF. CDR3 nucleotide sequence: TGTGCCACCTTCTCGGGGACAGGGGGCTTAGATACGCAGTATTTT.

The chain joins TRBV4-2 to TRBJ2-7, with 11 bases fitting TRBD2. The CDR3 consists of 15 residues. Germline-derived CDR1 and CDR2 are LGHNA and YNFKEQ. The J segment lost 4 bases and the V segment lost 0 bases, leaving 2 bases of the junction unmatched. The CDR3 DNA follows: TGTGCCAGCAGCCAAGAGGGACTAGCGGCGTACGAGCAGTACTTC. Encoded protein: CASSQEGLAAYEQYF.

In nucleotides, the CDR3 is TGTGCCTGGAGGGAGAACACTGAAGCTTTCTTT. Translation gives CAWRENTEAFF. The chain is built from TRBV30 and TRBJ1-1; no definite D call. Trimming removed 3 bases from V and 1 base from J, with 3 bases in between. Germline V gene lookup returns CDR1 GTSNPN and CDR2 SVGIG (reference sequence). CDR3 length: 11 residues.

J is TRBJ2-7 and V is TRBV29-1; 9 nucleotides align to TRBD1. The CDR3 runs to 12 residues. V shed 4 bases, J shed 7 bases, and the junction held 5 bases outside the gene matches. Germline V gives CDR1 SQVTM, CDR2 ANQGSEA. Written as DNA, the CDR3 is TGCAGCGTTGTGACAGGGGGAGGGGAGCAGTACTTC. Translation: CSVVTGGGEQYF.

In DNA, the CDR3 is TGTGCCAGCAGCGCGGTGTCGGGACAGGGGGCTGGGGAGCTGTTTTTT. Residues: CASSAVSGQGAGELFF. The chain joins TRBV7-9 to TRBJ2-2; TRBD1 agrees at 12 bases. V lost 5 bases, J lost 8 bases, and 9 bases stayed unmatched. The germline V gene has CDR1 SEHNR and CDR2 FQNEAQ (reference sequence). This CDR3 is built from 16 residues.

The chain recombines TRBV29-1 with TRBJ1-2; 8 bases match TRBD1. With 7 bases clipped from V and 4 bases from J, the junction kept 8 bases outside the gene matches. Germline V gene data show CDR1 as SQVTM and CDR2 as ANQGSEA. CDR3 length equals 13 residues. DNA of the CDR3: TGCAGCGCCACATCAGGGGGCGCCTATGGCTACACCTTC. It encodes CSATSGGAYGYTF.

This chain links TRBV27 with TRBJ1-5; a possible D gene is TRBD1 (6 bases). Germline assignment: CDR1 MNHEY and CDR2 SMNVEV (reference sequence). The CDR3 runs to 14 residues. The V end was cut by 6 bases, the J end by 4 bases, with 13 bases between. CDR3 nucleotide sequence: TGTGCCAGCAGACAGGGAGCCCTAAATCAGCCCCAGCATTTT. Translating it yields CASRQGALNQPQHF.

CDR3 in DNA: TGTGCCAGCAGCCAACAGAGGAGCTACTATGGCTACACCTTC. Translation: CASSQQRSYYGYTF. V gene TRBV5-8 combines with J gene TRBJ1-2; D unresolved. The germline V and J ends were trimmed by 4 bases and 3 bases, with 13 bases remaining between them. The CDR3 sequence is 14 residues long. CDR1 and CDR2 from the germline V gene are SGHTS and YDEGEE.

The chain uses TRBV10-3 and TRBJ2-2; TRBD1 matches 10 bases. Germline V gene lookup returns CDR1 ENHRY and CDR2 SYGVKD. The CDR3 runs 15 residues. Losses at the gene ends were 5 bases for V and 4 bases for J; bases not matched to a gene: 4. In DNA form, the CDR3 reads TGTGCCATCAGTACCGGGACAGGGGTCACCGGGGAGCTGTTTTTT. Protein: CAISTGTGVTGELFF.

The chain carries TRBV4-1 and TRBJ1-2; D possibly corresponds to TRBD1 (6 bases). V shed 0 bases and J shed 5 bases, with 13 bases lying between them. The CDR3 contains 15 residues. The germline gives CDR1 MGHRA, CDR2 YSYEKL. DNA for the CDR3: TGCGCCAGCAGCCAAGATCCGACAGGCCCATATGGCTACACCTTC. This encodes CASSQDPTGPYGYTF.

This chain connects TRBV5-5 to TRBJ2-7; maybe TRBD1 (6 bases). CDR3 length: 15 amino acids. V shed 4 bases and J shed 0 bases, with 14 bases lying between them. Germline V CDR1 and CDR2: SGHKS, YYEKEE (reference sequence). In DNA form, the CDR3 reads TGTGCCAGCAGCCCGGTGAGGGACACCTCCTACGAGCAGTACTTC. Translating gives CASSPVRDTSYEQYF.

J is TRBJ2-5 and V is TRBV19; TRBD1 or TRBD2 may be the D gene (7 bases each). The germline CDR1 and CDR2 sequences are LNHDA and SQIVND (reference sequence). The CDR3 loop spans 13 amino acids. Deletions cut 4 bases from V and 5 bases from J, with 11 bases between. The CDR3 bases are TGTGCCAGTAGTAGCAGGGGGGGGGAGACCCAGTACTTC. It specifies CASSSRGGETQYF.

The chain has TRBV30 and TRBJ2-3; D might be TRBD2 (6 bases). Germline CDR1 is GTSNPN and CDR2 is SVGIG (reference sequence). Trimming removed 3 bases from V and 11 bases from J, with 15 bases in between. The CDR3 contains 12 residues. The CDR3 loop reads CAWRGAEGRQYF. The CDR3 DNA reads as TGTGCCTGGAGGGGTGCGGAGGGAAGGCAGTATTTT.

Written as DNA, the CDR3 is TGCGCCAGCAGCGCATACAACGGGGGGCAGAATTCACCCCTCCACTTT. Protein: CASSAYNGGQNSPLHF. V gene TRBV4-1 combines with J gene TRBJ1-6, with D possibly being TRBD1 (6 bases). The CDR3 runs 16 residues. The V end lost 5 bases, the J end lost 7 bases, and 18 bases lay between the germline ends. Germline V gene lookup returns CDR1 MGHRA and CDR2 YSYEKL.

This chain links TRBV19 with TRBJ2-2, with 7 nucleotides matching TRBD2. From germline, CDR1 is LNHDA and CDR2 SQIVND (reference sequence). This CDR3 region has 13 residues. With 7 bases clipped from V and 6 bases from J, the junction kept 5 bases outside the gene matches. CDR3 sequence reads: CASTLGGAGELFF. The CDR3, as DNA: TGTGCCAGTACCCTGGGGGGGGCCGGGGAGCTGTTTTTT.

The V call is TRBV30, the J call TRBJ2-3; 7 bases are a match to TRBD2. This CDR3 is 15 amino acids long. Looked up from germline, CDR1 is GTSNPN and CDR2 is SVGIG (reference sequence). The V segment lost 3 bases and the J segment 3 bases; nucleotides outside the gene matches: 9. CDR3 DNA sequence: TGTGCCTGGAGCTCTCTGGGACTAAAAACAGATACGCAGTATTTT. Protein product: CAWSSLGLKTDTQYF.

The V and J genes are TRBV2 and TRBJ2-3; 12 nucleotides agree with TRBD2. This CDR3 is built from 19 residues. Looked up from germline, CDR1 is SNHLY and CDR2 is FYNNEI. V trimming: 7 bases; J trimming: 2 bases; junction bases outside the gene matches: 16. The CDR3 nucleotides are TGTGCCAGCACCCCCAGGGACCTAGCGGGGGGGCGGACCACAGATACGCAGTATTTT. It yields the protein CASTPRDLAGGRTTDTQYF. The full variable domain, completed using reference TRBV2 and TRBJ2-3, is EPEVTQTPSHQVTQMGQEVILRCVPISNHLYFYWYRQILGQKVEFLVSFYNNEISEKSEIFDDQFSVERPDGSNFTLKIRSTKLEDSAMYFCASTPRDLAGGRTTDTQYFGPGTRLTVL.

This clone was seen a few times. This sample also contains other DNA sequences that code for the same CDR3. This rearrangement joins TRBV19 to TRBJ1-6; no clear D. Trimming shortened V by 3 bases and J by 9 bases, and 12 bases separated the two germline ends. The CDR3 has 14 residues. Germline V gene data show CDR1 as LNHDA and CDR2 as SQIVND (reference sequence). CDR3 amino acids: CASSMTQKASPLHF. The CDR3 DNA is TGTGCCAGTAGTATGACACAAAAGGCTTCACCCCTCCACTTT. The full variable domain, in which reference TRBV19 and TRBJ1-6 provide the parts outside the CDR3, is DGGITQSPKYLFRKEGQNVTLSCEQNLNHDAMYWYRQDPGQGLRLIYYSQIVNDFQKGDIAEGYSVSREKKESFPLTVTSAQKNPTAFYLCASSMTQKASPLHFGNGTRLTVT.

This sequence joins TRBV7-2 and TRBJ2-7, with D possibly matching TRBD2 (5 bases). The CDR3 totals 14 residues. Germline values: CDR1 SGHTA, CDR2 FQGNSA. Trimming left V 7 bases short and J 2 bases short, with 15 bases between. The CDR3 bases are TGTGCCAGCACCCTTGGGAGCGGTCCCTACGAGCAGTACTTC. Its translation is CASTLGSGPYEQYF.

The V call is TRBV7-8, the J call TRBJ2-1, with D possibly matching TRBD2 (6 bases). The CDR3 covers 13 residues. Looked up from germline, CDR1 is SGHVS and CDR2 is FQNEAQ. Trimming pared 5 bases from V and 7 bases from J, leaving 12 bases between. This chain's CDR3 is CASSMEGVNEQFF. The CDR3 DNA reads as TGTGCCAGCAGCATGGAGGGTGTAAATGAGCAGTTCTTC.

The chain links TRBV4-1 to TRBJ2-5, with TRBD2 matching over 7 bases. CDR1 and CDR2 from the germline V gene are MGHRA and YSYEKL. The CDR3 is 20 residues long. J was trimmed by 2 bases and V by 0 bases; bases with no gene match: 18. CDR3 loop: CASSQDRGPRTRAPQETQYF. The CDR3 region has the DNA TGCGCCAGCAGCCAAGATCGTGGACCCAGGACTAGGGCTCCACAAGAGACCCAGTACTTC.

CDR3 sequence reads: CASSETSGSSYEQYF. CDR3 nucleotide sequence: TGTGCCAGCAGTGAAACTAGCGGGAGCTCCTACGAGCAGTACTTC. The V and J genes are TRBV6-1 and TRBJ2-7, with 11 bases matching TRBD2. Germline trimming cut 2 bases from V and 0 bases from J; bases unmatched to any gene: 0. The CDR3 loop spans 15 amino acids. In germline, CDR1 is MNHNS, CDR2 SASEGT.

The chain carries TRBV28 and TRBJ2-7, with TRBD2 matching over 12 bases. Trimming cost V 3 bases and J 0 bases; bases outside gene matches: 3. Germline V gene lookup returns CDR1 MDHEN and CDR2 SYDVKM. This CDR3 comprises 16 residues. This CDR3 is CASSFLTSGSSYEQYF. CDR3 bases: TGTGCCAGCAGTTTTTTGACTAGCGGGAGCTCCTACGAGCAGTACTTC.

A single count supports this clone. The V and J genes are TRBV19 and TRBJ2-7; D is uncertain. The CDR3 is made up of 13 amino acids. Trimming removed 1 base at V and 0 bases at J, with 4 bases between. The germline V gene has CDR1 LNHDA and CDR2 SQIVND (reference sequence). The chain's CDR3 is CASSIGISYEQYF. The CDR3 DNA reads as TGTGCCAGTAGTATAGGGATCTCCTACGAGCAGTACTTC.

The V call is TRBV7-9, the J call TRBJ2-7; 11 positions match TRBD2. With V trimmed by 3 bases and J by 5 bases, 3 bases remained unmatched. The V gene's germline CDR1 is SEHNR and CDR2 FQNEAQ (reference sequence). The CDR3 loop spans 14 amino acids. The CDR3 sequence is CASSLGLAADEQYF. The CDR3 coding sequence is TGTGCCAGCAGCTTGGGACTAGCGGCGGACGAGCAGTACTTC.